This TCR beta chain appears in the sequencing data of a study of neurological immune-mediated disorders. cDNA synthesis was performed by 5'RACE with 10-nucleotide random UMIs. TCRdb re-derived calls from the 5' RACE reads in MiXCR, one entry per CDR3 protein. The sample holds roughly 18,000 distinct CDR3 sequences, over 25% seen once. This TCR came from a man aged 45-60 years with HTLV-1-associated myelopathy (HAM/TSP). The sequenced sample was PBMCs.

The CDR3 region is CASSSIAGEHADTQYF. The CDR3 region has the DNA TGTGCCAGCAGCTCGATAGCGGGGGAGCATGCAGATACGCAGTATTTT. This rearrangement joins TRBV7-3 to TRBJ2-3, with 9 bases lining up with TRBD2. The CDR3 is 16 residues long. In germline, CDR1 is SGHTA, CDR2 FQGTGA. Trimming removed 4 bases from V and 4 bases from J; junction bases left unmatched: 9. The whole variable domain, remainder taken from reference TRBV7-3 and TRBJ2-3, is GAGVSQTPSNKVTEKGKYVELRCDPISGHTALYWYRQSLGQGPEFLIYFQGTGAADDSGLPNDRFFAVRPEGSVSTLKIQRTERGDSAVYLCASSSIAGEHADTQYFGPGTRLTVL.